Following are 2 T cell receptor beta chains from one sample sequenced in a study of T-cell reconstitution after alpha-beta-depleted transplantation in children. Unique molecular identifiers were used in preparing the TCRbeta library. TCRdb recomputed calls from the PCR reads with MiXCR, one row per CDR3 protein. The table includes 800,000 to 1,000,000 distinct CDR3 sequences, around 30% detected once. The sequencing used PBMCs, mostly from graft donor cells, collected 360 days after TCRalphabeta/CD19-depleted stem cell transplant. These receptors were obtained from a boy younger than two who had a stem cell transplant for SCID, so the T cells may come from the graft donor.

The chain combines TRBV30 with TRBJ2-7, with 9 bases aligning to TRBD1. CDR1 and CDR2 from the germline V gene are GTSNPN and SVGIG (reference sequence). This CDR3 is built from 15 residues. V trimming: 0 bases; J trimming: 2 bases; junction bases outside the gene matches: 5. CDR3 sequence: CAWSVQGAWTYEQYF. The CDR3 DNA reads TGTGCCTGGAGTGTACAGGGGGCTTGGACCTACGAGCAGTACTTC.

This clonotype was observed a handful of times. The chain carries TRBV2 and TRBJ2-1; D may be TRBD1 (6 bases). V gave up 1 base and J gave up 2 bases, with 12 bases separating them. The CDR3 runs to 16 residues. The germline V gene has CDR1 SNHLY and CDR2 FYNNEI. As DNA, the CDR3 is TGTGCCAGCAGTGAAGGGCGGCAGGGGCCCTACAATGAGCAGTTCTTC. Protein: CASSEGRQGPYNEQFF.